What follows are 4 T cell receptor beta chains derived from one specimen sequenced in a study of T cells after yellow fever vaccination (dated by TCRdb to between 2018 and 2021). Libraries came from 5' RACE. Sequencing instrument: Illumina NovaSeq 6000. The public reads were run again by TCRdb, first through fastp at Q25 and then through MiXCR, and only productive beta chains were kept. For every CDR3 protein sequence, its rows merge into one entry that carries the most common genes and DNA. The sample contains 300,000 to 400,000 distinct CDR3 sequences, 9.5% to 15% of them found a single time. Together, the top ten hold roughly 3.1% of the sample. Reading the label with the study, this specimen's treatment or condition is: live attenuated yellow fever vaccine strain. The material was CD4+ T cells sorted from PBMCs, obtained 15 days after the yellow fever booster vaccination. The receptor source for this set is a man between 18 and 29 years old who received the YFV17D yellow fever vaccine.

This clonotype was seen only a few times. V and J are TRBV7-2 and TRBJ2-3; D unresolved. Trimming took off 10 bases at V and 3 bases at J, with 17 bases between the two ends. CDR1 is SGHTA, CDR2 FQGNSA, per germline. This CDR3 is built from 14 residues. The CDR3 nucleotides are TGTGCCACGGGCGTTCGTGGTTGGACAGATACGCAGTATTTT. Translating gives CATGVRGWTDTQYF.

Only a few counts were recorded for this clonotype. The J gene is TRBJ1-6, the V gene TRBV12-3 or TRBV12-4; D possibly corresponds to TRBD1 (5 bases). V lost 2 bases and J lost 6, with 8 bases in between. The CDR3 length is 14 residues. CDR3 nucleotide sequence: TGTGCCAGCAGTTTAACCGGGGGTAATTCACCCCTCCACTTT. It translates to CASSLTGGNSPLHF.

CDR3 loop: CASGTWTSGGVDEQFF. The CDR3 DNA reads as TGTGCCAGCGGAACCTGGACTAGCGGGGGGGTAGATGAGCAGTTCTTC. This chain joins TRBV5-4 and TRBJ2-1; TRBD2 agrees at 15 bases. The germline V gene has CDR1 SGHNT and CDR2 YYREEE (reference sequence). This CDR3 has 16 residues. J lost 8 bases, V lost 7 bases, and 10 bases had no gene match.

This clonotype has a count of ten or more. J is TRBJ1-5 and V is TRBV4-3; TRBD1 matches 9 bases. The CDR3 is made up of 18 amino acids. V lost 0 bases, J lost 7 bases, and 13 bases stayed unmatched. CDR1 LGHNA and CDR2 YSLEER come from the germline V gene. CDR3 sequence reads: CASSQDALWDRDNQPQHF. CDR3 nucleotides: TGCGCCAGCAGCCAAGATGCGTTATGGGACAGGGATAACCAGCCCCAGCATTTT.